Listed here are 8 T cell receptor beta chains from one sample, sequenced in a study of T cell repertoires in cytomegalovirus infection. These receptors have no known antigen. From the reads, TCRdb called clonotypes with MiXCR, one entry per CDR3 protein. The sample lists approximately 270,000 distinct CDR3 sequences, 20% to 25% occurring once. The sequencing here drew on cultured PBMCs, taken from culture after CMV antigen stimulation. All receptors derive from a human donor in good health (CMV status not recorded). Some clones in this sample may be carry-over from other donors' samples.

V is TRBV2 and J is TRBJ1-2; tentatively, D is TRBD1 (5 bases). The V gene lost 0 bases and the J gene lost 4 bases, with 9 bases spanning the gap. The CDR3 loop spans 14 amino acids. Germline loops: CDR1 SNHLY, CDR2 FYNNEI. CDR3 sequence: CASSEAGHSYGYTF. CDR3 nucleotide sequence: TGTGCCAGCAGTGAAGCAGGACACAGCTATGGCTACACCTTC.

The chain has TRBV7-9 and TRBJ2-1, with D possibly being TRBD2 (5 bases). Trimming shortened V by 5 bases and J by 10 bases, and 27 bases separated the two germline ends. This CDR3 is 17 amino acids long. Germline V gene data show CDR1 as SEHNR and CDR2 as FQNEAQ (reference sequence). The CDR3 loop reads CASSLNAVGLASPEQFF. The CDR3 nucleotides read TGTGCCAGCAGCCTTAACGCAGTCGGGCTAGCATCACCCGAGCAGTTCTTC.

This clonotype appeared many times. The gene calls are TRBV7-2 and TRBJ2-3, with 7 bases matching TRBD2. This CDR3 is 16 amino acids long. Germline assignment: CDR1 SGHTA and CDR2 FQGNSA. The junction had 6 bases not matched to a gene; V was cut back by 2 bases and J by 1 base. CDR3 region: CASSLLGLAGTDTQYF. The CDR3 DNA reads as TGTGCCAGCAGCTTACTCGGGCTAGCGGGCACAGATACGCAGTATTTT.

J is TRBJ2-3 and V is TRBV18; D gene ambiguous. Trimming stripped 3 bases from V and 5 bases from J, with 9 bases between. CDR1 and CDR2 (germline): KGHSH, LQKENI. The CDR3 extends over 13 amino acids. The CDR3 DNA reads TGTGCCAGCTCACCGGCCGGCCGAGATACGCAGTATTTT. This sequence encodes CASSPAGRDTQYF. The variable domain in full, completed from reference TRBV18 and TRBJ2-3, reads NAGVMQNPRHLVRRRGQEARLRCSPMKGHSHVYWYRQLPEEGLKFMVYLQKENIIDESGMPKERFSAEFPKEGPSILRIQQVVRGDSAAYFCASSPAGRDTQYFGPGTRLTVL.

This clonotype was found a few times. The chain has TRBV27 and TRBJ2-7; unclear D gene. The V and J ends lost 2 bases and 2 bases respectively, with 7 bases between them. CDR1 is MNHEY and CDR2 is SMNVEV in the germline V gene (reference sequence). This CDR3 region has 13 residues. The CDR3 nucleotides read TGTGCCAGCAGTTTAGGCAAGGCCTACGAGCAGTACTTC. Protein sequence: CASSLGKAYEQYF.

This clonotype was detected only a few times. The rearrangement uses TRBV27 and TRBJ2-2, with 14 bases that match TRBD2. The germline CDR1 and CDR2 sequences are MNHEY and SMNVEV (reference sequence). The CDR3 loop spans 18 amino acids. J lost 4 bases, V lost 4 bases, and 8 bases had no gene match. The DNA of the CDR3 is TGTGCCAGCAGTTCACGGGGACTAGCGGGAGTTACCACCGGGGAGCTGTTTTTT. This sequence encodes CASSSRGLAGVTTGELFF.

This clonotype was picked up many times. One end of the junction varies from germline; a read error may be responsible. This sequence joins TRBV7-7 and TRBJ2-2; D remains unclear. The CDR3 is 14 amino acids. Germline V gene sequence: CDR1 SSHAT, CDR2 FNYEAQ (reference sequence). For the CDR3, the DNA is TGTGCTAGCAGCTTGAGCCCAAACACCGGGGAGCTGTTTTTT. Its translation: CASSLSPNTGELFF.

V and J are TRBV27 and TRBJ2-2; tentatively, D is TRBD2 (6 bases). The CDR3 has 19 amino acids. Germline V gene data show CDR1 as MNHEY and CDR2 as SMNVEV (reference sequence). V shed 8 bases and J shed 0 bases, with 25 bases lying between them. CDR3 in DNA: TGTGCCAGCGTTCGACGGACTAACTTTGCTATGCCGAACACCGGGGAGCTGTTTTTT. Translated: CASVRRTNFAMPNTGELFF.